This T cell receptor beta chain was retrieved from a study of blood T cell repertoires in COVID-19. Overall study: Collection of acute and convalescent COVID-19 samples took place in the United States, Italy and Spain.

V dropped 4 bases and J dropped 5; count of bases not matched to a gene: 8. CDR3 length: 14 amino acids. Per germline, CDR1 SGDLS and CDR2 YYNGEE. In its sample, this clone was seen once. Repertoires were generated with immunoSEQ multiplex PCR, while TCRdb's copy carries only in-frame clones and drops some. The sample has around 180,000 clones; 86% are singletons. Sequencing input: peripheral blood. This clonotype was obtained from a man aged 65 to 79 with active or convalescent COVID-19. The chain is built from TRBV9 and TRBJ1-1; 7 bases are shared with TRBD1. CDR3 protein: CASSSSGGSTEAFF. The CDR3 DNA sequence: TGTGCCAGCAGCTCATCAGGGGGTAGTACTGAAGCTTTCTTT.